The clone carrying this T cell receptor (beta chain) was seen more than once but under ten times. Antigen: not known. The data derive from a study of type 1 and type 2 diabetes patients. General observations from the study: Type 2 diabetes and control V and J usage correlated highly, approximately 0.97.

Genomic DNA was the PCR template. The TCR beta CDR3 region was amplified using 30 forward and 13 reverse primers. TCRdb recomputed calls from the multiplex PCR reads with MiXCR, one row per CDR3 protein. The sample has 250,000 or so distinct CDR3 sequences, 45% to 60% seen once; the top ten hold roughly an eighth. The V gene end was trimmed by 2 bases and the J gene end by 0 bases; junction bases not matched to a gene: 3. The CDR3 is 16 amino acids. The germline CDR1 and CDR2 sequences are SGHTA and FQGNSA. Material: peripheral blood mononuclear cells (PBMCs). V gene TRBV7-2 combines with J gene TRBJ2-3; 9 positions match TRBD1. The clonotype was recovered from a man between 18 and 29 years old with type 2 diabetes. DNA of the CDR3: TGTGCCAGCAGCTTAACGGACAGGGGAAGCACAGATACGCAGTATTTT. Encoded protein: CASSLTDRGSTDTQYF.